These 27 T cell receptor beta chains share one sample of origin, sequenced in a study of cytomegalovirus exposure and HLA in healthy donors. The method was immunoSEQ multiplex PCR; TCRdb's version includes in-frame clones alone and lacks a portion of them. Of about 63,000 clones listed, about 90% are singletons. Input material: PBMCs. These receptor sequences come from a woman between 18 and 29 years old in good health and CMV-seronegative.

The CDR3 DNA follows: TGTGCCAGCAGTGGTCGGGGGTTCCTTTCCTACGAGCAGTACTTC. Its protein is CASSGRGFLSYEQYF. The gene calls are TRBV28 and TRBJ2-5; D is perhaps TRBD2 (6 bases). The J call is in doubt because the DNA end fits TRBJ2-7 better. Germline V gene lookup returns CDR1 MDHEN and CDR2 SYDVKM. The CDR3 runs to 15 residues.

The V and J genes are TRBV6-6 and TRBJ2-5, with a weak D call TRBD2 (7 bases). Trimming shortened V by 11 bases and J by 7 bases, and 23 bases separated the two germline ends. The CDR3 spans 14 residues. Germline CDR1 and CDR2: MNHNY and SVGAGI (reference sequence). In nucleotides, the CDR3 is TGTGCCGCCCGTGGGGGGGGCCTCGGAGGGACCCAGTACTTC. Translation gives CAARGGGLGGTQYF.

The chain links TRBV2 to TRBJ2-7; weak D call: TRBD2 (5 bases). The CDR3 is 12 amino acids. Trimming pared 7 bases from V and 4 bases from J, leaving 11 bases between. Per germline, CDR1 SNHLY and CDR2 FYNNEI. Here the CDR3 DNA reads TGTGCCAGCACCCGGGGATCTTACGAGCAGTACTTC. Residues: CASTRGSYEQYF. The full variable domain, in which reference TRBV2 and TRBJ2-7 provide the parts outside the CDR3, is EPEVTQTPSHQVTQMGQEVILRCVPISNHLYFYWYRQILGQKVEFLVSFYNNEISEKSEIFDDQFSVERPDGSNFTLKIRSTKLEDSAMYFCASTRGSYEQYFGPGTRLTVT.

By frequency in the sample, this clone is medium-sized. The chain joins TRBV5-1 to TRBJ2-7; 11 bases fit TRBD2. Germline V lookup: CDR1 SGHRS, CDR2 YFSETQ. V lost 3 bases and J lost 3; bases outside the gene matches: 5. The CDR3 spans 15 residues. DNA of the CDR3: TGCGCCAGCAGCTGGGCTAGCGGGGGGATCTACGAGCAGTACTTC. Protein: CASSWASGGIYEQYF.

The CDR3 region has the DNA TGTGCCAGCAGTTTACACGGAGCTAGCGGGGTAGAGACCCAGTACTTC. As protein: CASSLHGASGVETQYF. The V gene is TRBV27, the J gene TRBJ2-5, with TRBD2 matching over 9 bases. Germline CDR1 MNHEY, CDR2 SMNVEV (reference sequence). This CDR3 is built from 16 residues. Trimming cost V 2 bases and J 4 bases; bases outside gene matches: 8.

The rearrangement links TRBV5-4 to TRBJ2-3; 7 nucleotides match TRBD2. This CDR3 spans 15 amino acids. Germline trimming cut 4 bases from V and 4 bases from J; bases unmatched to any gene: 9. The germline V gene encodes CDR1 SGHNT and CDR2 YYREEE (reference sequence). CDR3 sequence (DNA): TGTGCCAGCAGCGTTGGGACTATTAGTTCAGATACGCAGTATTTT. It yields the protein CASSVGTISSDTQYF.

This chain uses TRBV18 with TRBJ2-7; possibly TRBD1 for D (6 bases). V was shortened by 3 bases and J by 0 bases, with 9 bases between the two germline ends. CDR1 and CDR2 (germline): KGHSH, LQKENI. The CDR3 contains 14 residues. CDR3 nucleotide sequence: TGTGCCAGCTCACCTGACAGGTCCTCCTACGAGCAGTACTTC. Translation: CASSPDRSSYEQYF. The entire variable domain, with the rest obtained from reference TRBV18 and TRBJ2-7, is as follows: NAGVMQNPRHLVRRRGQEARLRCSPMKGHSHVYWYRQLPEEGLKFMVYLQKENIIDESGMPKERFSAEFPKEGPSILRIQQVVRGDSAAYFCASSPDRSSYEQYFGPGTRLTVT.

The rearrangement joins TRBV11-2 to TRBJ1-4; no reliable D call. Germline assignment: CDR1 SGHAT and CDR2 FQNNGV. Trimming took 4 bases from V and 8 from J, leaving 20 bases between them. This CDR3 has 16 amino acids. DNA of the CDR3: TGTGCCAGCAGCTCACGTCTGGGCAGTGAGGGCGAAAAACTGTTTTTT. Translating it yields CASSSRLGSEGEKLFF.

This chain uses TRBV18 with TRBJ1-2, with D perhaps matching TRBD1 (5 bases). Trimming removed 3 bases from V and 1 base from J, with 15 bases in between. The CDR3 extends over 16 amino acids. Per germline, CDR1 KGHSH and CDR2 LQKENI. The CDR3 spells CASSPVQRGGNYGYTF. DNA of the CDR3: TGTGCCAGCTCACCCGTCCAGCGGGGCGGTAACTATGGCTACACCTTC.

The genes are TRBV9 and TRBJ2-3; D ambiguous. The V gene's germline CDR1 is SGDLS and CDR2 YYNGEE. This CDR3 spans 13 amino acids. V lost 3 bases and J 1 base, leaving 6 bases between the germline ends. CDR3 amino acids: CASSAPGTDTQYF. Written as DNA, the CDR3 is TGTGCCAGCAGCGCCCCAGGCACAGATACGCAGTATTTT.

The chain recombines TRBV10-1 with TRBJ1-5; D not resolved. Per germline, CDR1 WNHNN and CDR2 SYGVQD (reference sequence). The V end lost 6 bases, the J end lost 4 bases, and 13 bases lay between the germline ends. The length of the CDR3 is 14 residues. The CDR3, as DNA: TGCGCCAGCAGACACCTTAAAGTGAATCAGCCCCAGCATTTT. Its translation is CASRHLKVNQPQHF.

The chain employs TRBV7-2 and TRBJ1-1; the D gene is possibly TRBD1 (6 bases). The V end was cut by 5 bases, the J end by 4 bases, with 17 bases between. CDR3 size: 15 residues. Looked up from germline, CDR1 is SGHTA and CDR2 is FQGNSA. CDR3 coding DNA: TGTGCCAGCAGCGCAAGAGGGGGGAGGGGCACTGAAGCTTTCTTT. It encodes CASSARGGRGTEAFF.

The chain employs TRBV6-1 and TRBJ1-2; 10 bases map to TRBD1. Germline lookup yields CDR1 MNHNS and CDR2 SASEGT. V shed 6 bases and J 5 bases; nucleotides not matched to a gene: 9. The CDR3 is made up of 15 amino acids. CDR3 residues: CASRWDRGGGYGYTF. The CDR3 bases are TGTGCCAGCAGGTGGGACAGGGGAGGAGGATATGGCTACACCTTC.

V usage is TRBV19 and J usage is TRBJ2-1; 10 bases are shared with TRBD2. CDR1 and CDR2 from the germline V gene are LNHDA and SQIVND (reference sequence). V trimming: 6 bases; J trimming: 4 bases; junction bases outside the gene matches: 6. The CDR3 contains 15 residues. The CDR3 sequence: CASRRTSGPYNEQFF. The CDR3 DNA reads TGTGCCAGTAGGAGGACTAGCGGACCGTACAATGAGCAGTTCTTC.

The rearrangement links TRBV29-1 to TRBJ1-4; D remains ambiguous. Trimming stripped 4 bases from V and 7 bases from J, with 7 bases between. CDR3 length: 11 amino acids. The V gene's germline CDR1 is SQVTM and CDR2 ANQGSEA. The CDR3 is CSVGGAEKLFF. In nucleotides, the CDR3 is TGCAGCGTTGGGGGAGCTGAAAAACTGTTTTTT.

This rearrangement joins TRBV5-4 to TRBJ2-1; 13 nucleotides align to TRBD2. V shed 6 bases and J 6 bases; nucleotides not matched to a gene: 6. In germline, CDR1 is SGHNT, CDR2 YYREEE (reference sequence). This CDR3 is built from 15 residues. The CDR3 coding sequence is TGTGCCAGCATGTCTCGGACTAGCGGGAGCAATGAGCAGTTCTTC. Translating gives CASMSRTSGSNEQFF. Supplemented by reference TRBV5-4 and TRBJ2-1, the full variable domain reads ETGVTQSPTHLIKTRGQQVTLRCSSQSGHNTVSWYQQALGQGPQFIFQYYREEENGRGNFPPRFSGLQFPNYSSELNVNALELDDSALYLCASMSRTSGSNEQFFGPGTRLTVL.

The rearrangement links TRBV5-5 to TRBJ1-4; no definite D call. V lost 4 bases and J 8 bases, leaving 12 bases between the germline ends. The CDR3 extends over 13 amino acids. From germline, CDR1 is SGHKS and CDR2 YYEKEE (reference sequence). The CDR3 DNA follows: TGTGCCAGCAGCCCGGAGGGCAGAGAAAAACTGTTTTTT. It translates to CASSPEGREKLFF.

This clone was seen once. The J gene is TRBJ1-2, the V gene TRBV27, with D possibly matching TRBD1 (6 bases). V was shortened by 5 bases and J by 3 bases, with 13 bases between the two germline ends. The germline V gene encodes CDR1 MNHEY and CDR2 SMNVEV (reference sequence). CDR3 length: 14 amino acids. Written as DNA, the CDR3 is TGTGCCAGCAGTCCTCTCCAGGGGCACTATGGCTACACCTTC. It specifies CASSPLQGHYGYTF.

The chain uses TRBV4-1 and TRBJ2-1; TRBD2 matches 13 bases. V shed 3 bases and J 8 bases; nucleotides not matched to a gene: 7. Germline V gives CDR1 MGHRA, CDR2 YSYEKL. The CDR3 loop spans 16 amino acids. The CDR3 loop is CASSQYTSGRDDEQFF. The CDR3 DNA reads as TGCGCCAGCAGCCAGTACACTAGCGGGAGGGATGATGAGCAGTTCTTC.

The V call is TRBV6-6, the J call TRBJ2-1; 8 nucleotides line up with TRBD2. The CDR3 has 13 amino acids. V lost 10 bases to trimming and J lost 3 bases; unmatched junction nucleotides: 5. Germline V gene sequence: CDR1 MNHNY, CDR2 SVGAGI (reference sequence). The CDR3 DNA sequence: TGTGCCACCTCCGGGACTAGCTACAATGAGCAGTTCTTC. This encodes CATSGTSYNEQFF.

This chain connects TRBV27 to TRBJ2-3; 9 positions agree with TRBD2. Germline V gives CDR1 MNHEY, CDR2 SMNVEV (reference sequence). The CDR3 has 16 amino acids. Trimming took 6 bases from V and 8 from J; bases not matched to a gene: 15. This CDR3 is CASSSYVAGVVGTQYF. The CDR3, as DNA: TGTGCCAGCAGCTCATACGTAGCGGGAGTGGTGGGTACGCAGTATTTT.

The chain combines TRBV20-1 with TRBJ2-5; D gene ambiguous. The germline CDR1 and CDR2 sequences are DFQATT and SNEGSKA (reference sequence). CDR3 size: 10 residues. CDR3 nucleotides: TGCAGCCCCCGAGAAGAGACCCAGTACTTC. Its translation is CSPREETQYF.

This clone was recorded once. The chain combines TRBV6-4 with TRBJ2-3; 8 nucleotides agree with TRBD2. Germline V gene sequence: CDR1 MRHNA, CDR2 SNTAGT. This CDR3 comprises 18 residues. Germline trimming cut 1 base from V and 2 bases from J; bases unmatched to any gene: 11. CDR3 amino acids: CASSDLRLAGSPTDTQYF. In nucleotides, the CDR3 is TGTGCCAGCAGTGACTTACGGCTAGCGGGCTCCCCCACAGATACGCAGTATTTT.

CDR3 region: CASSPTIAGGHTGELFF. CDR3 DNA sequence: TGTGCCAGCAGCCCAACCATAGCGGGAGGTCACACCGGGGAGCTGTTTTTT. The chain employs TRBV5-4 and TRBJ2-2; 10 positions agree with TRBD2. J gave up 3 bases and V 4 bases, and 9 bases lay outside the gene matches. The CDR3 loop spans 17 amino acids. Germline-derived CDR1 and CDR2 are SGHNT and YYREEE (reference sequence).

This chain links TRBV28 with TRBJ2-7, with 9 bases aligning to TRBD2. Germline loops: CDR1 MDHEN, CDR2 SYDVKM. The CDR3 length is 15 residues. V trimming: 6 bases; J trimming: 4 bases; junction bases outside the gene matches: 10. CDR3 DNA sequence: TGTGCCAGCAGCCCCCCCGTAGCGGGGGCTTACGAGCAGTACTTC. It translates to CASSPPVAGAYEQYF.

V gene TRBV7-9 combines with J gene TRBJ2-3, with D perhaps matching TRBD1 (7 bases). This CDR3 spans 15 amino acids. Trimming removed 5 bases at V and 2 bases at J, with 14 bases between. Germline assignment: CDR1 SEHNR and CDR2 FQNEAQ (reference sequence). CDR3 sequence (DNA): TGTGCCAGCAGCGGAGGGGACAGCTACACAGATACGCAGTATTTT. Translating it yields CASSGGDSYTDTQYF.

This chain's CDR3 is CASSPGQNYGYTF. DNA for the CDR3: TGTGCCAGTAGTCCGGGACAGAACTATGGCTACACCTTC. This rearrangement joins TRBV19 to TRBJ1-2; 7 nucleotides match TRBD1. V trimming: 5 bases; J trimming: 2 bases; junction bases outside the gene matches: 2. The germline V gene has CDR1 LNHDA and CDR2 SQIVND (reference sequence). This CDR3 has 13 residues.